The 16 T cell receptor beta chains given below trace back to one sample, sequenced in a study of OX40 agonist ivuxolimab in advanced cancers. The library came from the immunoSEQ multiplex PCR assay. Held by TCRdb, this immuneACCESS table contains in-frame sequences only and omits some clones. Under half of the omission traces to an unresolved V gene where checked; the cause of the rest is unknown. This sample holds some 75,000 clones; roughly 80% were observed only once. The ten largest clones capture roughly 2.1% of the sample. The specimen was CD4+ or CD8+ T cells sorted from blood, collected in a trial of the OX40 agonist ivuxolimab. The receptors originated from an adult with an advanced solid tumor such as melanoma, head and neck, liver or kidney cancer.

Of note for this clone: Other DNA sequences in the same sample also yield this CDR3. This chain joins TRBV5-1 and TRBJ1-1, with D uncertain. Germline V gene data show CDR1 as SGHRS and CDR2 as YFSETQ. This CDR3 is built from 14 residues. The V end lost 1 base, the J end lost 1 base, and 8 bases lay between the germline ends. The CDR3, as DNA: TGCGCCAGCAGCTTGTCGGCGGCGAACACTGAAGCTTTCTTT. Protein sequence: CASSLSAANTEAFF.

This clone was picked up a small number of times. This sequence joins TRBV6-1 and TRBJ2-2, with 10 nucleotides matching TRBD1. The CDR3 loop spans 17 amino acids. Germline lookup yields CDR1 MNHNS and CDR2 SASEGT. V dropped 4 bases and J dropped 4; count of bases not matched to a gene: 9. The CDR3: CASSANPGQGSTGELFF. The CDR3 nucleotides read TGTGCCAGCAGTGCGAATCCGGGACAGGGGAGCACCGGGGAGCTGTTTTTT.

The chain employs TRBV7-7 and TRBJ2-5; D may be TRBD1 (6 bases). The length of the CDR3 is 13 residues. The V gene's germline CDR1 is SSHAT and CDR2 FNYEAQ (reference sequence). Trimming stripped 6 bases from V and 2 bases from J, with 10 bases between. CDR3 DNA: TGTGCCAGCAGTTCGACAGGTCAAGAGACCCAGTACTTC. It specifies CASSSTGQETQYF.

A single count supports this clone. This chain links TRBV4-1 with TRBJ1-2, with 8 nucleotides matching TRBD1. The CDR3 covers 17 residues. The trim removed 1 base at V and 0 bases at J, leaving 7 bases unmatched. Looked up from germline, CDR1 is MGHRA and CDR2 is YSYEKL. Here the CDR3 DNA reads TGCGCCAGCAGCCAAGGAGGGACAGGCCTCTCTAACTATGGCTACACCTTC. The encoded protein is CASSQGGTGLSNYGYTF.

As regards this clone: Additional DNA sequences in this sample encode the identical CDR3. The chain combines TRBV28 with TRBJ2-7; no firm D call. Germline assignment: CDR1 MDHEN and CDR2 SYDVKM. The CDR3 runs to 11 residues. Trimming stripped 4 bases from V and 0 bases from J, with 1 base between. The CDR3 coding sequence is TGTGCCAGCAGTTACTCCTACGAGCAGTACTTC. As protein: CASSYSYEQYF. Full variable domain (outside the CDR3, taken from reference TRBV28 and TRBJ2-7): DVKVTQSSRYLVKRTGEKVFLECVQDMDHENMFWYRQDPGLGLRLIYFSYDVKMKEKGDIPEGYSVSREKKERFSLILESASTNQTSMYLCASSYSYEQYFGPGTRLTVT.

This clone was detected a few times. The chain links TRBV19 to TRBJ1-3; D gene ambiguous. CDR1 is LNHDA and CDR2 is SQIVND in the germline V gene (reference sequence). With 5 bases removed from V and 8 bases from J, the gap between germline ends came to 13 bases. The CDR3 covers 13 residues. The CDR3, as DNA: TGTGCCAGTAGTTGGGCAAATGAAGACACCATATATTTT. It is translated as CASSWANEDTIYF.

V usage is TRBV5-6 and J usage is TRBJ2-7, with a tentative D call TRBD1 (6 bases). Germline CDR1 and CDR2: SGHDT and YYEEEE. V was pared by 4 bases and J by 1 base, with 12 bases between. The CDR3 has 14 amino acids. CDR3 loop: CASSPDRASYEQYF. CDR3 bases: TGTGCCAGCAGCCCGGACAGAGCATCCTACGAGCAGTACTTC.

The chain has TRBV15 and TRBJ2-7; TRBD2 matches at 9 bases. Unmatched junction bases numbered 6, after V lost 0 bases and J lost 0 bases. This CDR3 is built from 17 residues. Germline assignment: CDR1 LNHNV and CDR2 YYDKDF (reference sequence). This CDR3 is CATSRDLAGVSSYEQYF. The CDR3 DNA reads TGTGCCACCAGCAGAGATTTAGCGGGGGTGAGCTCCTACGAGCAGTACTTC.

CDR3 in amino acids: CASSLRQGARSGEFF. Written as DNA, the CDR3 is TGTGCCAGCAGTTTACGACAGGGGGCCCGATCCGGGGAGTTCTTC. The chain is built from TRBV28 and TRBJ2-1; 10 nucleotides line up with TRBD1. CDR1 and CDR2 (germline): MDHEN, SYDVKM. The V segment lost 2 bases and the J segment 14 bases; nucleotides outside the gene matches: 12. This CDR3 region has 15 residues.

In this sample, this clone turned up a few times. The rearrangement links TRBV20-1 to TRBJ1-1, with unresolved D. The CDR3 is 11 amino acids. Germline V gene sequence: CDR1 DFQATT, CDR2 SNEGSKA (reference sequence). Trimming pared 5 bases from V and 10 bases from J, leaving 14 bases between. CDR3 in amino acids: CSAVDGLGAFF. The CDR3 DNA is TGCAGTGCTGTGGACGGCCTCGGAGCTTTCTTT.

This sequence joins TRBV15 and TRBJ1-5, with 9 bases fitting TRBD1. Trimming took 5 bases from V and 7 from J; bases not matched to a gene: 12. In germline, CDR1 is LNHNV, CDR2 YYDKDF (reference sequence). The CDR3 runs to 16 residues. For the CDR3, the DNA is TGTGCCACCAGCCCACCGGGACAGGGTCCAGGGCAGCCCCAGCATTTT. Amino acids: CATSPPGQGPGQPQHF.

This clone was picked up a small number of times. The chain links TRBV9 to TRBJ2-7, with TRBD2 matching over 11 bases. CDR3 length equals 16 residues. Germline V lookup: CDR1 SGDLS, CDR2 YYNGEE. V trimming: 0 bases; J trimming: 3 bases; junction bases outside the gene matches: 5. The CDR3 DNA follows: TGTGCCAGCAGCGTAGAAGGTAGCGGGGGGGTCTACGAGCAGTACTTC. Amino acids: CASSVEGSGGVYEQYF.

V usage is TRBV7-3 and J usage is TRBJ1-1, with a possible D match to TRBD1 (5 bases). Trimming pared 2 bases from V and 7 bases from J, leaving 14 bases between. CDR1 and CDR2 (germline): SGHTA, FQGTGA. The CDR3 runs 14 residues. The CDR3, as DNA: TGTGCCAGCAGCTTAGACTCCAGGGTGCGTGAAGCTTTCTTT. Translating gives CASSLDSRVREAFF. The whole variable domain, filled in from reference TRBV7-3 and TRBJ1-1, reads GAGVSQTPSNKVTEKGKYVELRCDPISGHTALYWYRQSLGQGPEFLIYFQGTGAADDSGLPNDRFFAVRPEGSVSTLKIQRTERGDSAVYLCASSLDSRVREAFFGQGTRLTVV.

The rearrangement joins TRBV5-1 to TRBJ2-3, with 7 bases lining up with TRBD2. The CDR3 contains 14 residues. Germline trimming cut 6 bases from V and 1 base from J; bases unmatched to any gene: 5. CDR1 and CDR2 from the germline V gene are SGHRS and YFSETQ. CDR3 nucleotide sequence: TGCGCCAGCACCCGCGGGGGACGCACAGATACGCAGTATTTT. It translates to CASTRGGRTDTQYF.

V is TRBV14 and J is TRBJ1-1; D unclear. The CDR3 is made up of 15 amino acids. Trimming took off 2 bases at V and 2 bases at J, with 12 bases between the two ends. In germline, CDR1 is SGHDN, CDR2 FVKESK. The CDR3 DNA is TGTGCCAGCAGCCAAATTCTTACCATCAACACTGAAGCTTTCTTT. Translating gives CASSQILTINTEAFF.

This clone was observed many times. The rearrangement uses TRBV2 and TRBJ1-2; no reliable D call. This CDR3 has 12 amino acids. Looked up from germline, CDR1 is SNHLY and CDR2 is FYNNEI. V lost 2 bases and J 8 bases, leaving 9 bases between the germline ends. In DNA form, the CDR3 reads TGTGCCAGCAGTGAATCCCGTCCGGGCTACACCTTC. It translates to CASSESRPGYTF.